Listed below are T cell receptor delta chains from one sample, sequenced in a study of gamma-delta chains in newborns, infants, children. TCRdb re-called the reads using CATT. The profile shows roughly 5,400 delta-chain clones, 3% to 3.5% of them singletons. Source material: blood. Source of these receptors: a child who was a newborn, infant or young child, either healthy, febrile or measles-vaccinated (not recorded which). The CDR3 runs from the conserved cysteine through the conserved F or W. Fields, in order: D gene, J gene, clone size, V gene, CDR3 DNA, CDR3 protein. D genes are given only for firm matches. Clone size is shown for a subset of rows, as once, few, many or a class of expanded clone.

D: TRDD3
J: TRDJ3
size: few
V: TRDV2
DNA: TGTGCCTGTGAAGGTACTGGGGGATACTCCTGGGACACCCGACAGATGTTTTTC
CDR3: CACEGTGGYSWDTRQMFF

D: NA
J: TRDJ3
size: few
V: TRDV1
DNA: TGTGCTCTTGGGGAACTCGAACGGGACACCCGACAGATGTTTTTC
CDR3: CALGELERDTRQMFF

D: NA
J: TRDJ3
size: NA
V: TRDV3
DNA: TGTGCCTTTGGGAGCTCCTGGGACACCCGACAGATGTTTTTC
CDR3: CAFGSSWDTRQMFF

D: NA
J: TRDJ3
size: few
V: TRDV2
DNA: TGTGCCTGTGACACCGTGGGGGCCTCCTGGGACACCCGACAGATGTTTTTC
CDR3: CACDTVGASWDTRQMFF

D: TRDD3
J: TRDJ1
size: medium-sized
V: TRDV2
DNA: TGTGCCTGTGACGCCCTACTGGGGGACACCGATAAACTCATCTTT
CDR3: CACDALLGDTDKLIF

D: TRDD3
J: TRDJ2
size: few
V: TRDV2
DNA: TGTGCCTGTGACAATCTACTGGGGGATACTTTGACAGCACAACTCTTCTTT
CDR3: CACDNLLGDTLTAQLFF

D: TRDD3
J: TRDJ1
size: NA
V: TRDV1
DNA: TGTGCTCTTGGGGGCACGCCTGGGGGATGGATGGATGCCCGTTACACCGATAAACTCATCTTT
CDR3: CALGGTPGGWMDARYTDKLIF

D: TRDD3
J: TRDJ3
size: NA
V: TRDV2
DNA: TGTGCCTGTGACACGGGGGATACGAAAAGCTCCTGGGACACCCGACAGATGTTTTTC
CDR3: CACDTGDTKSSWDTRQMFF

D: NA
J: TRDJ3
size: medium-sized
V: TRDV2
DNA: TGTGCCTGTGACACCGTACTGGGAGGCTCCTGGGACACCCGACAGATGTTTTTC
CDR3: CACDTVLGGSWDTRQMFF

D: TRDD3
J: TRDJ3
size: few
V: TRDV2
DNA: TGTGCCTGTGATCCCGTACTGGGGGATACAGGCTCCTGGGACACCCGACAGATGTTTTTC
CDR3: CACDPVLGDTGSWDTRQMFF

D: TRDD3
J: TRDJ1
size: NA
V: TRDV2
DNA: TGTGCCTGCGACTCTGGGGGATACACCGATAAACTCATCTTT
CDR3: CACDSGGYTDKLIF

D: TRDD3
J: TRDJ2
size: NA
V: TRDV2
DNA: TGTGCCTGTGACGTACTGGGGGATACGAAGTCAGCACAACTCTTCTTT
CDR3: CACDVLGDTKSAQLFF

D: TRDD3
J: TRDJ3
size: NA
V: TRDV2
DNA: TGTGCCTGTGACACGTTGGGGGATACCTCTTCCTGGGACACCCGACAGATGTTTTTC
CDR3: CACDTLGDTSSWDTRQMFF

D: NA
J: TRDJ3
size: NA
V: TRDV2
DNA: TGTGCCTGTGACGCCGCGGACGGGTCCTGGGACACCCGACAGATGTTTTTC
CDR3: CACDAADGSWDTRQMFF

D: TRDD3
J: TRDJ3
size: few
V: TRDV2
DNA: TGTGCCTGTGACACCAGCCTGGGGGAAAGCTCCTGGGACACCCGACAGATGTTTTTC
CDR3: CACDTSLGESSWDTRQMFF

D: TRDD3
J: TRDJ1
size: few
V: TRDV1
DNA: TGTGCTCTTGGGGAACCCCGCCTGGGGGATACGTACACCGATAAACTCATCTTT
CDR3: CALGEPRLGDTYTDKLIF

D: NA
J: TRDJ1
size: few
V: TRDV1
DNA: TGTGCTCTTCACGTTCCTTGGGGCTCAAACGATAAACTCATCTTT
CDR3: CALHVPWGSNDKLIF

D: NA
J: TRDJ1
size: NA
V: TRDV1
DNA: TGCGCTCTTGGGGGGCCCTCCTCTAGGGTCCTGGGGATTTCTCATTACACCGATAAACTCATCTTT
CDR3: CALGGPSSRVLGISHYTDKLIF

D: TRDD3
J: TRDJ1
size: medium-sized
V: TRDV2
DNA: TGTGCCTGTGACACCTGGGGGAACACCGATAAACTCATCTTT
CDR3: CACDTWGNTDKLIF

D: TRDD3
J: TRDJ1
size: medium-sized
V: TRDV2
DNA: TGTGCCTGTGACCCACTGGGGGACACCGATAAACTCATCTTT
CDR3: CACDPLGDTDKLIF

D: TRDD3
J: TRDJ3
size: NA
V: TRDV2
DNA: TGTGCCTGTGGGGGATACGCTAGCTCCTGGGGCACCCGACAGATGTTTTTC
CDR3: CACGGYASSWGTRQMFF

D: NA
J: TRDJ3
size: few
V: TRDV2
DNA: TGTGCCTGTGACACCGTCGGACCCAGCTCCTGGGACACCCGACAGATGTTTTTC
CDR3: CACDTVGPSSWDTRQMFF

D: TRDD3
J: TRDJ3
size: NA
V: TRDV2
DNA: TGTGCCTGTGACCGGATACTGGGGGATACGCGGTCCCAATCCTGGGACACCCGACAGATGTTTTTC
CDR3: CACDRILGDTRSQSWDTRQMFF

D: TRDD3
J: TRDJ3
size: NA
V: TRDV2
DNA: TGTGCCTGTGACACCTGGGGATACTCAGGCTCCTGGGACACCCGACAGATGTTTTTC
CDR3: CACDTWGYSGSWDTRQMFF

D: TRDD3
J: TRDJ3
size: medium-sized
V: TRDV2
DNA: TGTGCCTGTGACAGTACTGGGGGATCCTGGGACACCCGACAGATGTTTTTC
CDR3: CACDSTGGSWDTRQMFF

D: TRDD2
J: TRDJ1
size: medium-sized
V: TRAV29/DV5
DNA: TGTGCAGCAATCGGCCTTCCTGAGGGGGGTTCCCCATCCTACACCGATAAACTCATCTTT
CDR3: CAAIGLPEGGSPSYTDKLIF

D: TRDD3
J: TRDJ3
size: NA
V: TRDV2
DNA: TGTGCCTGTGACACCTACTGGGGGATAAGCTCCTGGGACACCCGACAGATGTTTTTC
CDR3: CACDTYWGISSWDTRQMFF

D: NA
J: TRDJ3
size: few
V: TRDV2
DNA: TGTGCCTGTGACACCGCGGGGGACAGCTCCTGGGACACCCGACAGATGTTTTTC
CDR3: CACDTAGDSSWDTRQMFF